These 21 T cell receptor beta chains were all obtained from the same sample, sequenced in a study of breast tumors, draining lymph nodes, adjacent tissues. Breast cancer patients provided tissue from their axillary draining lymph nodes. One entry per CDR3 protein results from TCRdb running MiXCR on the multiplex PCR reads. Among under 250,000 distinct CDR3 sequences listed, about a third were seen once. The sequencing input was axillary lymph node tissue. These receptor sequences come from a female donor with breast cancer. Some clones in this sample may be carry-over from other donors' samples.

This clonotype was observed many times. The V call is TRBV6-5, the J call TRBJ1-5; weak D call: TRBD1 (6 bases). The CDR3 sequence is 17 residues long. The germline V and J ends were trimmed by 2 bases and 3 bases, with 17 bases remaining between them. The germline CDR1 and CDR2 sequences are MNHEY and SVGAGI. The CDR3 region has the DNA TGTGCCAGCAGTTACCCGAATCACAAGGGGGTCAATCAGCCCCAGCATTTT. It specifies CASSYPNHKGVNQPQHF.

With regard to this clonotype: At one end, the junction sequence differs from germline, possibly due to a read error. This chain links TRBV7-2 with TRBJ1-2, with a weak D call TRBD1 (5 bases). From germline, CDR1 is SGHTA and CDR2 FQGNSA. The CDR3 covers 15 residues. As DNA, the CDR3 is TGTGCCAGCAGCCCTCAAACAGGATCGCGAAATGGCTACCCCTTC. Its protein product is CASSPQTGSRNGYPF.

This clonotype has ten or more counts. The chain uses TRBV6-2 or TRBV6-3 and TRBJ2-1; TRBD2 aligns across 13 bases. Germline V CDR1 and CDR2: MNHEY, SVGEGT. V was clipped by 6 bases and J by 6 bases; unmatched bases: 8. CDR3 length: 16 amino acids. CDR3 region: CASSQFRTSGSNEQFF. The CDR3 DNA reads as TGTGCCAGCAGCCAATTTAGGACTAGCGGGAGCAATGAGCAGTTCTTC.

The sample holds one count of this clonotype. A much more abundant neighbour one base away suggests this may be a read error. This chain joins TRBV30 and TRBJ2-1; TRBD2 matches at 9 bases. The junction had 14 bases not matched to a gene; V was cut back by 2 bases and J by 6 bases. This CDR3 contains 17 residues. The germline gives CDR1 GTSNPN, CDR2 SVGIG (reference sequence). As DNA, the CDR3 is TGTGCCTGGAGTTCAGGGCTAGCGGGGCACATCGGCAATGAGCAGTTCTTC. It is translated as CAWSSGLAGHIGNEQFF.

This clonotype was recorded many times. V is TRBV20-1 and J is TRBJ2-5, with TRBD1 matching over 7 bases. This CDR3 contains 13 residues. Germline lookup yields CDR1 DFQATT and CDR2 SNEGSKA (reference sequence). With V trimmed by 0 bases and J by 5 bases, 3 bases remained unmatched. The DNA of the CDR3 is TGCAGTGCTAGAGATGACAGGGTTGAGACCCAGTACTTC. It codes for CSARDDRVETQYF.

This clonotype came up a few times. The chain employs TRBV7-3 and TRBJ1-1; the D gene is possibly TRBD1 (6 bases). The V gene's germline CDR1 is SGHTA and CDR2 FQGTGA. The V and J ends lost 0 bases and 1 base respectively, with 9 bases between them. The CDR3 spans 15 residues. CDR3 amino acids: CASSLTSGQNTEAFF. Written as DNA, the CDR3 is TGTGCCAGCAGCTTAACGTCGGGACAGAACACTGAAGCTTTCTTT. Combining the CDR3 with reference TRBV7-3 and TRBJ1-1 gives the whole variable domain GAGVSQTPSNKVTEKGKYVELRCDPISGHTALYWYRQSLGQGPEFLIYFQGTGAADDSGLPNDRFFAVRPEGSVSTLKIQRTERGDSAVYLCASSLTSGQNTEAFFGQGTRLTVV.

There are many counts of this clonotype. This chain uses TRBV20-1 with TRBJ2-5; TRBD2 agrees at 11 bases. CDR3 length equals 17 residues. V gave up 0 bases and J gave up 2 bases; unmatched junction bases: 8. Germline values: CDR1 DFQATT, CDR2 SNEGSKA (reference sequence). The CDR3 region has the DNA TGCAGTGCTAGAGATGTGGTAGCGGGAGGGCCTCAAGAGACCCAGTACTTC. Its translation is CSARDVVAGGPQETQYF.

In its sample, this clonotype was seen a few times. The chain is built from TRBV29-1 and TRBJ2-7; D not certain. CDR1 SQVTM and CDR2 ANQGSEA come from the germline V gene. The length of the CDR3 is 12 residues. The V end was cut by 7 bases, the J end by 6 bases, with 16 bases between. The CDR3 loop reads CSAVVALGEQYF. CDR3 sequence (DNA): TGCAGCGCGGTAGTAGCCCTGGGCGAGCAGTACTTC.

This clonotype was recorded many times. The chain links TRBV15 to TRBJ2-5, with 8 bases that match TRBD2. Germline V gene sequence: CDR1 LNHNV, CDR2 YYDKDF (reference sequence). CDR3 length: 16 amino acids. J lost 0 bases, V lost 4 bases, and 7 bases had no gene match. CDR3 sequence: CATSTKTSGHQETQYF. CDR3 bases: TGTGCCACCAGCACCAAAACTAGCGGACACCAAGAGACCCAGTACTTC.

A single count supports this clonotype. The missing conserved phenylalanine or tryptophan at the end of this CDR3 makes a read error likely. The rearrangement joins TRBV7-9 to TRBJ1-2; D call uncertain. Germline CDR1 and CDR2: SEHNR and FQNEAQ (reference sequence). The ends were cut back, 1 base at V and 8 bases at J, with 14 bases in the middle. This CDR3 spans 14 amino acids. The CDR3 protein is CASSLEAGVKGYTH. The CDR3 nucleotides read TGTGCCAGCAGCTTAGAGGCAGGTGTAAAAGGCTACACCCAC.

This clonotype was picked up a small number of times. The chain uses TRBV18 and TRBJ1-1; D not certain. Germline lookup yields CDR1 KGHSH and CDR2 LQKENI. The CDR3 has 15 amino acids. V dropped 3 bases and J dropped 6 bases, with 17 bases sitting between them. The CDR3 DNA is TGTGCCAGCTCACCGCGGAGAAGATACTCGTCTGAAGCTTTCTTT. Protein sequence: CASSPRRRYSSEAFF.

In this sample, this clonotype turned up many times. This chain joins TRBV11-2 and TRBJ1-5, with D unresolved. Germline CDR1 and CDR2: SGHAT and FQNNGV. This CDR3 is built from 14 residues. Between the trimmed V and J ends, which lost 1 base and 8 bases, there was a span of 12 bases. CDR3 nucleotide sequence: TGTGCCAGCAGCTTAGGAGCCTCGGGAGAGCCCCAGCATTTT. Amino acids: CASSLGASGEPQHF.

This clonotype has ten or more counts. The CDR3 protein is CASSVQTSTDTQYF. The CDR3 DNA follows: TGTGCCAGCAGCGTTCAGACTTCCACAGATACGCAGTATTTT. V and J are TRBV9 and TRBJ2-3; no clear D gene. Trimming took off 2 bases at V and 2 bases at J, with 9 bases between the two ends. The CDR3 spans 14 residues. Per the germline V gene, CDR1 is SGDLS and CDR2 is YYNGEE.

This clonotype was counted at least ten times. The chain employs TRBV5-1 and TRBJ2-6; D not resolved. Germline CDR1 reads SGHRS; CDR2 reads YFSETQ. This CDR3 comprises 15 residues. V was clipped by 1 base and J by 4 bases, with 9 bases between them. CDR3: CASSLSSGGANVLTF. CDR3 nucleotides: TGCGCCAGCAGCTTGTCCTCTGGAGGGGCCAACGTCCTGACTTTC.

Concerning this clonotype: Germline is not matched at one junction end, which may reflect a read error. The chain has TRBV6-5 and TRBJ2-5, with unresolved D. Germline lookup yields CDR1 MNHEY and CDR2 SVGAGI. CDR3 length equals 14 residues. CDR3 nucleotides: TGTGCCAGCACCCCCATGGAGTCCCAAGAGACCCAGAACTTC. As protein: CASTPMESQETQNF.

V usage is TRBV20-1 and J usage is TRBJ2-7; 9 nucleotides line up with TRBD1. Germline CDR1 is DFQATT and CDR2 is SNEGSKA (reference sequence). This CDR3 contains 15 residues. V dropped 6 bases and J dropped 2; count of bases not matched to a gene: 11. The CDR3 loop is CSASSPGQGPYEQYF. Here the CDR3 DNA reads TGCAGTGCCAGCAGCCCGGGACAGGGACCCTACGAGCAGTACTTC.

There are many counts of this clonotype. V usage is TRBV20-1 and J usage is TRBJ1-2; TRBD1 matches 8 bases. The CDR3 totals 12 residues. With V trimmed by 6 bases and J by 4 bases, 4 bases remained unmatched. Germline assignment: CDR1 DFQATT and CDR2 SNEGSKA (reference sequence). CDR3 amino acids: CSAPTGAYGYTF. The CDR3 DNA sequence: TGCAGTGCACCGACAGGGGCCTATGGCTACACCTTC.

Turning to this clonotype: It may be a read error: a sequence one base away is much more abundant. A read error is likely, as this CDR3 ends without the conserved phenylalanine or tryptophan. The chain combines TRBV7-3 with TRBJ2-7; D gene uncertain. The CDR3 consists of 14 residues. Per the germline V gene, CDR1 is SGHTA and CDR2 is FQGTGA. Trimming took off 5 bases at V and 3 bases at J, with 14 bases between the two ends. Here the CDR3 reads CASSHLPPIYEQYL. In DNA form, the CDR3 reads TGTGCCAGCAGCCACCTCCCGCCGATCTACGAGCAGTACCTC.

This clonotype was picked up many times. The chain combines TRBV5-8 with TRBJ1-5; D not resolved. The CDR3 covers 16 residues. The V end lost 4 bases, the J end lost 0 bases, and 14 bases lay between the germline ends. Germline-derived CDR1 and CDR2 are SGHTS and YDEGEE. DNA for the CDR3: TGTGCCAGCAGCGGAGGACGGATATATAGCAATCAGCCCCAGCATTTT. Amino acid sequence: CASSGGRIYSNQPQHF. Drawing the rest from reference TRBV5-8 and TRBJ1-5, the complete variable domain is EAGVTQSPTHLIKTRGQQATLRCSPISGHTSVYWYQQALGLGLQFLLWYDEGEERNRGNFPPRFSGRQFPNYSSELNVNALELEDSALYLCASSGGRIYSNQPQHFGDGTRLSIL.

This clonotype was counted at least ten times. The chain uses TRBV7-9 and TRBJ2-1, with TRBD2 matching 8 bases. The junction had 3 bases not matched to a gene; V was cut back by 1 base and J by 7 bases. Germline-derived CDR1 and CDR2 are SEHNR and FQNEAQ (reference sequence). The CDR3 spans 14 residues. The CDR3 DNA reads TGTGCCAGCAGCTTAGGGGGGACTAGTAATGAGCAGTTCTTC. Translated, it gives CASSLGGTSNEQFF.

This clonotype showed up many times. The chain recombines TRBV11-3 with TRBJ1-5; 7 bases are shared with TRBD1. V was pared by 2 bases and J by 0 bases, with 4 bases of the junction left unmatched. This CDR3 spans 16 amino acids. Germline V CDR1 and CDR2: SGHNT, YENEEA. The CDR3 DNA reads TGTGCCAGCAGCTTACAGACAGGGAATAGCAATCAGCCCCAGCATTTT. Its translation: CASSLQTGNSNQPQHF.